The 25 T cell receptor beta chains below all came from one sample that was sequenced in a study of CD8 T cells in ankylosing spondylitis. Study outcomes and limitations: Within ankylosing spondylitis blood, a TCR beta motif made up of eight or nine highly homologous variants appeared to be characteristic.

TCRdb reprocessed the 5' RACE reads with MiXCR, giving one entry per CDR3 protein. This table has about 220,000 distinct CDR3 sequences, approximately 20% appearing once. These receptors' targets are unknown. The specimen sequenced was blood, either unsorted or a sorted T cell fraction (not recorded which). The source of these receptors is a male donor with ankylosing spondylitis.

This clonotype was seen ten or more times. The J gene is TRBJ2-1, the V gene TRBV10-2; 9 bases agree with TRBD2. Germline V gives CDR1 WSHSY, CDR2 SAAADI. Trimming took 4 bases from V and 5 from J; bases not matched to a gene: 3. The CDR3 runs to 14 residues. The DNA for the CDR3 is TGCGCCAGCAGTGGATTAGCGGGAGACAATGAGCAGTTCTTC. As protein: CASSGLAGDNEQFF.

This clonotype appeared many times. The chain carries TRBV12-3 or TRBV12-4 and TRBJ2-7, with D perhaps matching TRBD1 or TRBD2 (5 bases each). The CDR3 consists of 15 residues. Trimming took 2 bases from V and 7 from J, leaving 18 bases between them. The CDR3 sequence is CASSLLGDAGWEQYF. The DNA of the CDR3 is TGTGCCAGCAGTTTATTGGGGGACGCTGGCTGGGAGCAGTACTTC.

In its sample, this clonotype was seen a few times. This sequence joins TRBV4-1 and TRBJ1-5, with D perhaps TRBD1 (5 bases). Trimming took off 4 bases at V and 0 bases at J, with 10 bases between the two ends. This CDR3 contains 15 residues. Germline V gene data show CDR1 as MGHRA and CDR2 as YSYEKL. This CDR3 reads CASSLGVGSNQPQHF. For the CDR3, the DNA is TGCGCCAGCAGCCTAGGGGTGGGTAGCAATCAGCCCCAGCATTTT.

This clonotype turned up a few times. The rearrangement links TRBV6-5 to TRBJ1-1; 8 bases fit TRBD1. CDR1 and CDR2 from the germline V gene are MNHEY and SVGAGI. V shed 2 bases, J shed 6 bases, and the junction held 8 bases outside the gene matches. The CDR3 spans 15 residues. CDR3: CASSYTDRVRSEAFF. CDR3 nucleotide sequence: TGTGCCAGCAGTTACACGGACAGGGTTAGATCTGAAGCTTTCTTT.

This clonotype was seen more than once but under ten times. The J gene is TRBJ2-2, the V gene TRBV5-1; D call uncertain. Germline assignment: CDR1 SGHRS and CDR2 YFSETQ. This CDR3 has 14 residues. The V end was cut by 4 bases, the J end by 2 bases, with 9 bases between. This CDR3 reads CASSLDVNTGELFF. The CDR3 region has the DNA TGCGCCAGCAGCCTGGACGTTAACACCGGGGAGCTGTTTTTT.

The chain employs TRBV9 and TRBJ1-1, with D uncertain. Germline-derived CDR1 and CDR2 are SGDLS and YYNGEE. The CDR3 sequence is 13 residues long. V gave up 3 bases and J gave up 3 bases, with 9 bases separating them. The CDR3: CASSGGWDTEAFF. The CDR3 DNA sequence: TGTGCCAGCAGCGGCGGGTGGGACACTGAAGCTTTCTTT.

This chain joins TRBV7-9 and TRBJ2-7; weak D call: TRBD2 (5 bases). The V end lost 3 bases, the J end lost 0 bases, and 15 bases lay between the germline ends. CDR1 and CDR2 (germline): SEHNR, FQNEAQ (reference sequence). The CDR3 is made up of 16 amino acids. The CDR3 DNA reads as TGTGCCAGCAGCTTCTCTCCACTAGTTAACTCCTACGAGCAGTACTTC. Translating gives CASSFSPLVNSYEQYF.

This clonotype was seen only a few times. CDR3 sequence: CASSLEGGESLSYEQYF. The CDR3 coding sequence is TGTGCCAGCAGCCTCGAGGGGGGAGAGAGCCTCTCCTACGAGCAGTACTTC. The V and J genes are TRBV9 and TRBJ2-7; D possibly matches TRBD1 or TRBD2 (6 bases each). This CDR3 is built from 17 residues. Trimming left V 4 bases short and J 0 bases short, with 20 bases between. Germline V gene data show CDR1 as SGDLS and CDR2 as YYNGEE.

This clonotype has just a few counts. The chain is built from TRBV11-2 and TRBJ2-2; no clear D. Trimming pared 1 base from V and 4 bases from J, leaving 13 bases between. CDR1 is SGHAT, CDR2 FQNNGV, per germline. CDR3 size: 16 residues. CDR3 bases: TGTGCCAGCAGCTTAGTTATGGAAGACGGCACCGGGGAGCTGTTTTTT. Its translation is CASSLVMEDGTGELFF.

This clonotype was observed a handful of times. This chain joins TRBV5-1 and TRBJ2-5, with 10 bases lining up with TRBD1. The germline V gene has CDR1 SGHRS and CDR2 YFSETQ. V shed 3 bases, J shed 2 bases, and the junction held 4 bases outside the gene matches. This CDR3 is 15 amino acids long. The CDR3 region has the DNA TGCGCCAGCAGCTGGATGGGACAGGGGCAAGAGACCCAGTACTTC. It translates to CASSWMGQGQETQYF. Together with reference TRBV5-1 and TRBJ2-5, the CDR3 gives the full variable domain: KAGVTQTPRYLIKTRGQQVTLSCSPISGHRSVSWYQQTPGQGLQFLFEYFSETQRNKGNFPGRFSGRQFSNSRSEMNVSTLELGDSALYLCASSWMGQGQETQYFGPGTRLLVL.

V and J are TRBV29-1 and TRBJ1-1; perhaps TRBD1 as D (6 bases). Germline V CDR1 and CDR2: SQVTM, ANQGSEA. The CDR3 is made up of 12 amino acids. Trimming took off 7 bases at V and 1 base at J, with 10 bases between the two ends. CDR3 sequence reads: CSARDTNTEAFF. In nucleotides, the CDR3 is TGCAGCGCCCGGGACACGAACACTGAAGCTTTCTTT.

The chain is built from TRBV20-1 and TRBJ2-7, with D possibly matching TRBD2 (6 bases). The CDR3 runs 14 residues. V was trimmed by 0 bases and J by 2 bases, leaving 11 bases between them. Looked up from germline, CDR1 is DFQATT and CDR2 is SNEGSKA (reference sequence). CDR3 coding DNA: TGCAGTGCTAGAGATTGGGGACTCACCTACGAGCAGTACTTC. Its protein product is CSARDWGLTYEQYF.

The rearrangement links TRBV7-9 to TRBJ2-1; a possible D gene is TRBD1 (6 bases). The V gene's germline CDR1 is SEHNR and CDR2 FQNEAQ (reference sequence). V was pared by 5 bases and J by 4 bases, with 12 bases between. CDR3 length equals 14 residues. The CDR3 spells CASSEVTGYNEQFF. For the CDR3, the DNA is TGTGCCAGCAGCGAGGTTACAGGGTACAATGAGCAGTTCTTC.

This chain links TRBV5-4 with TRBJ2-1; D may be TRBD2 (6 bases). This CDR3 region has 15 residues. The V end lost 2 bases, the J end lost 5 bases, and 14 bases lay between the germline ends. Germline V CDR1 and CDR2: SGHNT, YYREEE (reference sequence). The CDR3 bases are TGTGCCAGCAGCTTCGGGGGAGAGAGCAACAATGAGCAGTTCTTC. Protein product: CASSFGGESNNEQFF.

This clonotype was counted a few times. V and J are TRBV21-1 and TRBJ2-6; the table assigns TRBD1, which was not confirmed against the DNA. TRBV21-1 is deemed a pseudogene. The CDR3 runs to 17 residues. For the CDR3, the DNA is TGTGCCAGCAGCAAGGCAGGTCCCCCCTCTGGGGCCAACGTCCTGACTTTC. Amino acid sequence: CASSKAGPPSGANVLTF.

Turning to this clonotype: The CDR3 does not end in the conserved phenylalanine or tryptophan, so this is likely a read error. The CDR3 is CASSQDTSGSSYEQYL. The CDR3 DNA is TGTGCCAGCAGCCAGGACACTAGCGGGAGCTCCTACGAGCAGTACTTA. The rearrangement uses TRBV3-1 and TRBJ2-7, with TRBD2 matching 11 bases. CDR1 LGHDT and CDR2 YNNKEL come from the germline V gene (reference sequence). The CDR3 runs 16 residues. The V gene end was trimmed by 3 bases and the J gene end by 0 bases; junction bases not matched to a gene: 4.

As DNA, the CDR3 is TGTGCCAGCAGTTTCGACAGGGGGGCCGGGGAGCTGTTTTTT. This translates into CASSFDRGAGELFF. The rearrangement joins TRBV28 to TRBJ2-2; TRBD1 matches 9 bases. The CDR3 totals 14 residues. Germline loops: CDR1 MDHEN, CDR2 SYDVKM. V was clipped by 3 bases and J by 6 bases; unmatched bases: 2.

This clonotype was counted once. This chain connects TRBV5-6 to TRBJ2-7, with no clear D. This CDR3 spans 11 amino acids. Germline V lookup: CDR1 SGHDT, CDR2 YYEEEE. The V end was cut by 2 bases, the J end by 7 bases, with 7 bases between. The DNA for the CDR3 is TGTGCCAGCAGCTTCTCTAGGGAGCAGTACTTC. This codes for CASSFSREQYF. The full variable domain, with the rest looked up from reference TRBV5-6 and TRBJ2-7, is DAGVTQSPTHLIKTRGQQVTLRCSPKSGHDTVSWYQQALGQGPQFIFQYYEEEERQRGNFPDRFSGHQFPNYSSELNVNALLLGDSALYLCASSFSREQYFGPGTRLTVT.

This chain links TRBV6-2 or TRBV6-3 with TRBJ2-7, with 10 bases matching TRBD2. The CDR3 runs to 14 residues. With V trimmed by 6 bases and J by 2 bases, 4 bases remained unmatched. The germline CDR1 and CDR2 sequences are MNHEY and SVGEGT. CDR3 nucleotide sequence: TGTGCCAGCAGGGGACTAGCGACTACCTACGAGCAGTACTTC. Its translation: CASRGLATTYEQYF.

This clonotype was counted ten times or more. The chain uses TRBV25-1 and TRBJ1-5; D gene ambiguous. V lost 3 bases and J 6 bases, leaving 6 bases between the germline ends. This CDR3 is 12 amino acids long. Germline-derived CDR1 and CDR2 are MGHDK and SYGVNS. CDR3 protein: CASSDYGQPQHF. The DNA for the CDR3 is TGTGCCAGCAGTGATTACGGTCAGCCCCAGCATTTT. The variable domain in full, completed from reference TRBV25-1 and TRBJ1-5, reads EADIYQTPRYLVIGTGKKITLECSQTMGHDKMYWYQQDPGMELHLIHYSYGVNSTEKGDLSSESTVSRIRTEHFPLTLESARPSHTSQYLCASSDYGQPQHFGDGTRLSIL.

The V gene is TRBV27, the J gene TRBJ1-1, with 8 bases identical to TRBD1. This CDR3 spans 14 amino acids. With 5 bases clipped from V and 4 bases from J, the junction kept 6 bases outside the gene matches. From germline, CDR1 is MNHEY and CDR2 SMNVEV (reference sequence). CDR3 sequence reads: CASSPTGGTTEAFF. The CDR3 DNA follows: TGTGCCAGCAGTCCCACAGGGGGGACCACTGAAGCTTTCTTT.

The V gene is TRBV27, the J gene TRBJ2-1, with 10 bases matching TRBD2. The CDR3 has 16 amino acids. Germline loops: CDR1 MNHEY, CDR2 SMNVEV (reference sequence). V trimming: 5 bases; J trimming: 3 bases; junction bases outside the gene matches: 7. The CDR3 reads CASSRPGTSDYNEQFF. In DNA, the CDR3 is TGTGCCAGCAGTCGGCCAGGGACTAGCGACTACAATGAGCAGTTCTTC.

A few counts support this clonotype. The J gene is TRBJ2-3, the V gene TRBV11-2; no reliable D call. The V end lost 2 bases, the J end lost 4 bases, and 13 bases lay between the germline ends. The CDR3 is 15 residues long. Germline CDR1 is SGHAT and CDR2 is FQNNGV. The CDR3: CASSLTPRGPDTQYF. In nucleotides, the CDR3 is TGTGCCAGCAGCTTAACCCCTCGCGGACCAGATACGCAGTATTTT.

A word on this clonotype: This is likely a read error, given that the CDR3 carries no conserved phenylalanine or tryptophan at its end. The chain has TRBV4-3 and TRBJ2-7, with D unresolved. In germline, CDR1 is LGHNA, CDR2 YSLEER. This CDR3 has 15 residues. The V end lost 0 bases, the J end lost 0 bases, and 9 bases lay between the germline ends. CDR3: CASSQDRFHSYEQYS. CDR3 coding DNA: TGCGCCAGCAGCCAAGACCGGTTCCACTCCTACGAGCAGTACTCC.

Here the CDR3 reads CASSRTGGSYNEQFF. CDR3 bases: TGTGCCAGCAGTCGAACGGGGGGCTCCTACAATGAGCAGTTCTTC. The rearrangement links TRBV6-1 to TRBJ2-1, with 7 nucleotides matching TRBD2. V lost 5 bases and J lost 0; bases outside the gene matches: 4. The V gene's germline CDR1 is MNHNS and CDR2 SASEGT. This CDR3 spans 15 amino acids.